The text below deals with one TCR beta chain. The study drew participants aged roughly 18 to 95 years from 20 to 30 US areas. The data stem from a study of blood T cell repertoires in COVID-19. Study summary: Sites across the United States, Italy and Spain contributed samples from acute and convalescent COVID-19. PBMCs, B-cell-depleted T cells, or T cells provided the cDNA or gDNA that made up the material.

Using immunoSEQ multiplex PCR, the repertoire was profiled, and TCRdb retains in-frame clones only, with some absent. The table has approximately 230,000 clones, about 93% seen once. This TCR derives from a woman aged 18-29 years who had recovered from COVID-19. The sequencing sample was made of PBMCs or T cells enriched from blood (not recorded which).

The CDR3 region has the DNA TGTGCCAGCAGTCCTCGGACAGGGGGGTACTATGGCTACACCTTC. Protein sequence: CASSPRTGGYYGYTF. The rearrangement links TRBV27 to TRBJ1-2; 10 nucleotides match TRBD1. The CDR3 extends over 15 amino acids. The V gene end was trimmed by 5 bases and the J gene end by 3 bases; junction bases not matched to a gene: 6. The germline V gene encodes CDR1 MNHEY and CDR2 SMNVEV (reference sequence).